Below, 28 T cell receptor beta chains from the same sample are listed, as sequenced in a study of blood T cell repertoires in COVID-19. Libraries were prepared by immunoSEQ multiplex PCR; TCRdb keeps only in-frame clonotypes and omits some of them. This table has around 86,000 clones, more than 70% appearing once. The sequencing sample was made of peripheral blood. The receptors come from a human donor with acute or convalescent COVID-19. The donor label of this sample is uncertain.

The table lists this clone with a few counts. This sequence joins TRBV3-1 (or the pseudogene TRBV3-2) and TRBJ1-1, with D possibly matching TRBD1 (5 bases). Trimming took 7 bases from V and 7 from J, leaving 19 bases between them. The germline CDR1 and CDR2 sequences are LGHDT and YNNKEL (reference sequence). The CDR3 sequence is 14 residues long. CDR3 bases: TGTGCCAGCACCTCCTCCTCTTGGAGGGGTGAAGCTTTCTTT. As protein: CASTSSSWRGEAFF.

The chain uses TRBV12-3 or TRBV12-4 and TRBJ2-1, with a tentative D call TRBD2 (6 bases). CDR3 length equals 13 residues. V was pared by 3 bases and J by 8 bases, with 11 bases between. The CDR3 loop is CASSFGGGDEQFF. The CDR3 bases are TGTGCCAGCAGTTTCGGGGGAGGCGATGAGCAGTTCTTC.

This clone was detected a few times. This rearrangement joins TRBV7-3 to TRBJ2-5; D uncertain. This CDR3 contains 13 residues. The V end was cut by 6 bases, the J end by 4 bases, with 12 bases between. Germline assignment: CDR1 SGHTA and CDR2 FQGTGA. The CDR3 spells CASSYRALETQYF. As DNA, the CDR3 is TGTGCCAGCAGTTACCGAGCTTTAGAGACCCAGTACTTC.

The chain carries TRBV5-1 and TRBJ2-1; perhaps TRBD2 as D (5 bases). This CDR3 is built from 15 residues. Between the trimmed V and J ends, which lost 2 bases and 0 bases, there was a span of 9 bases. Germline CDR1 and CDR2: SGHRS and YFSETQ. CDR3: CASSFGIRSYNEQFF. The CDR3 nucleotides are TGCGCCAGCAGCTTCGGGATCCGCTCCTACAATGAGCAGTTCTTC.

The J gene is TRBJ1-1, the V gene TRBV5-6; D is unresolved. Trimming took 1 base from V and 7 from J, leaving 11 bases between them. Germline values: CDR1 SGHDT, CDR2 YYEEEE. This CDR3 spans 13 amino acids. The CDR3 DNA reads as TGTGCCAGCAGCTTGTTAGTAATTCATGAAGCTTTCTTT. Amino acid sequence: CASSLLVIHEAFF.

The chain has TRBV2 and TRBJ2-1; TRBD2 aligns across 14 bases. The J segment lost 8 bases and the V segment lost 8 bases, leaving 8 bases of the junction unmatched. Germline V gives CDR1 SNHLY, CDR2 FYNNEI. The CDR3 contains 15 residues. The DNA for the CDR3 is TGTGCCAGCGGACTAGCGGGGGGCGCGGTCGATGAGCAGTTCTTC. Protein sequence: CASGLAGGAVDEQFF.

V is TRBV11-2 and J is TRBJ1-1; D call uncertain. Between the trimmed V and J ends, which lost 5 bases and 7 bases, there was a span of 20 bases. The CDR3 contains 15 residues. Germline V gene sequence: CDR1 SGHAT, CDR2 FQNNGV. CDR3 in DNA: TGTGCCAGCAGCCGCTCGCTAGGAGTGTCTGGTGAAGCTTTCTTT. This encodes CASSRSLGVSGEAFF.

This clone is a singleton in its sample. The chain uses TRBV19 and TRBJ2-1; D possibly corresponds to TRBD1 (6 bases). Germline CDR1 is LNHDA and CDR2 is SQIVND (reference sequence). This CDR3 comprises 15 residues. Trimming removed 4 bases at V and 5 bases at J, with 15 bases between. The CDR3 coding sequence is TGTGCCAGTAGTACGGACAGAATAATAAACAATGAGCAGTTCTTC. Amino acids: CASSTDRIINNEQFF.

The V and J genes are TRBV7-2 and TRBJ1-2; D call uncertain. Trimming removed 4 bases at V and 10 bases at J, with 16 bases between. The CDR3 has 13 amino acids. The germline CDR1 and CDR2 sequences are SGHTA and FQGNSA. CDR3 sequence (DNA): TGTGCCAGCAGCTCGTTTACGGGATTTGTCTACACCTTC. This encodes CASSSFTGFVYTF. The whole variable domain, remainder taken from reference TRBV7-2 and TRBJ1-2, is GAGVSQSPSNKVTEKGKDVELRCDPISGHTALYWYRQSLGQGLEFLIYFQGNSAPDKSGLPSDRFSAERTGGSVSTLTIQRTQQEDSAVYLCASSSFTGFVYTFGSGTRLTVV.

V and J are TRBV5-1 and TRBJ1-1; D unclear. Per germline, CDR1 SGHRS and CDR2 YFSETQ. Trimming cost V 1 base and J 1 base, with 8 bases left between them. The CDR3 contains 14 residues. The CDR3 protein is CASSLNRGNTEAFF. The CDR3 DNA reads as TGCGCCAGCAGCTTGAATCGGGGGAACACTGAAGCTTTCTTT. Full variable domain (rest looked up from reference TRBV5-1 and TRBJ1-1): KAGVTQTPRYLIKTRGQQVTLSCSPISGHRSVSWYQQTPGQGLQFLFEYFSETQRNKGNFPGRFSGRQFSNSRSEMNVSTLELGDSALYLCASSLNRGNTEAFFGQGTRLTVV.

This sequence joins TRBV6-5 and TRBJ1-5; 9 nucleotides agree with TRBD1. J lost 6 bases, V lost 6 bases, and 3 bases had no gene match. There are 13 residues in the CDR3. Germline CDR1 is MNHEY and CDR2 is SVGAGI. The CDR3 sequence is CASRTGGGQPQHF. The DNA of the CDR3 is TGTGCCAGCAGAACAGGGGGCGGTCAGCCCCAGCATTTT.

The chain links TRBV30 to TRBJ2-7, with 8 nucleotides matching TRBD1. Trimming cost V 1 base and J 3 bases; bases outside gene matches: 8. Germline CDR1 is GTSNPN and CDR2 is SVGIG (reference sequence). The CDR3 loop spans 15 amino acids. The CDR3 loop reads CAWSALGDRFYEQYF. The CDR3 DNA is TGTGCCTGGAGTGCCCTTGGGGACAGGTTCTACGAGCAGTACTTC. Full variable domain (remainder filled in from reference TRBV30 and TRBJ2-7): SQTIHQWPATLVQPVGSPLSLECTVEGTSNPNLYWYRQAAGRGLQLLFYSVGIGQISSEVPQNLSASRPQDRQFILSSKKLLLSDSGFYLCAWSALGDRFYEQYFGPGTRLTVT.

This clone appeared a few times. The chain is built from TRBV24-1 and TRBJ2-3, with D perhaps TRBD1 (8 bases). Germline CDR1 reads KGHDR; CDR2 reads SFDVKD. The CDR3 spans 15 residues. Trimming removed 5 bases at V and 2 bases at J, with 13 bases between. The CDR3 DNA sequence: TGTGCCACCAGTGGGGGGGGACAGGCCACAGATACGCAGTATTTT. Protein: CATSGGGQATDTQYF.

This clone has a single count. The rearrangement uses TRBV9 and TRBJ2-3; 13 bases are a match to TRBD2. Unmatched junction bases numbered 10, after V lost 0 bases and J lost 0 bases. CDR1 and CDR2 (germline): SGDLS, YYNGEE. The CDR3 is made up of 20 amino acids. The CDR3 here is CASSVGLGTSGVHSTDTQYF. The CDR3 region has the DNA TGTGCCAGCAGCGTAGGCCTTGGGACTAGCGGGGTTCATAGCACAGATACGCAGTATTTT.

This chain uses TRBV5-5 with TRBJ2-7; tentatively, D is TRBD2 (6 bases). Per the germline V gene, CDR1 is SGHKS and CDR2 is YYEKEE (reference sequence). The CDR3 covers 14 residues. Trimming removed 1 base from V and 2 bases from J, with 10 bases in between. The CDR3 loop reads CASSLTAGTYEQYF. The CDR3 DNA sequence: TGTGCCAGCAGCTTGACGGCGGGAACCTACGAGCAGTACTTC.

This sequence joins TRBV30 and TRBJ1-3; D uncertain. Germline values: CDR1 GTSNPN, CDR2 SVGIG (reference sequence). The V gene lost 4 bases and the J gene lost 0 bases, with 10 bases spanning the gap. The CDR3 is 14 amino acids. The CDR3 nucleotides are TGTGCCTGGAAGTTCCCGAGCTCTGGAAACACCATATATTTT. It is translated as CAWKFPSSGNTIYF.

This clone was observed a handful of times. This rearrangement joins TRBV7-8 to TRBJ1-4, with D perhaps matching TRBD1 (6 bases). CDR3 length: 15 amino acids. V lost 1 base to trimming and J lost 8 bases, with 14 bases between them. Per germline, CDR1 SGHVS and CDR2 FQNEAQ. The DNA of the CDR3 is TGTGCCAGCAGCTTAGAAGGGGGGGGCCGAGAAAAACTGTTTTTT. This encodes CASSLEGGGREKLFF.

The rearrangement joins TRBV5-1 to TRBJ1-1, with a weak D call TRBD1 (5 bases). The CDR3 has 14 residues. V was cut by 4 bases and J by 4 bases, with 14 bases left in between. CDR1 is SGHRS and CDR2 is YFSETQ in the germline V gene. The CDR3 region has the DNA TGCGCCAGCAGCCAGATGCCGGGGGGCACTGAAGCTTTCTTT. It codes for CASSQMPGGTEAFF.

The rearrangement joins TRBV6-5 to TRBJ2-1, with 7 bases fitting TRBD2. The CDR3 extends over 13 amino acids. The V gene end was trimmed by 10 bases and the J gene end by 7 bases; junction bases not matched to a gene: 10. Germline V gene lookup returns CDR1 MNHEY and CDR2 SVGAGI. The DNA of the CDR3 is TGTGCCACCTCGGGGAGGGCGAAGAATGAGCAGTTCTTC. Its translation is CATSGRAKNEQFF.

This clone was seen a handful of times. This chain joins TRBV6-5 and TRBJ1-1; maybe TRBD1 (5 bases). The CDR3 is made up of 13 amino acids. V was trimmed by 6 bases and J by 8 bases, leaving 16 bases between them. The germline V gene has CDR1 MNHEY and CDR2 SVGAGI. In DNA, the CDR3 is TGTGCCAGCAGCTACCAGCAGGGAAGGGAAGCTTTCTTT. It specifies CASSYQQGREAFF.

V and J are TRBV19 and TRBJ1-5, with D tentatively TRBD1 (6 bases). From germline, CDR1 is LNHDA and CDR2 SQIVND (reference sequence). Trimming stripped 4 bases from V and 4 bases from J, with 14 bases between. The CDR3 extends over 15 amino acids. CDR3 DNA: TGTGCCAGTAGTACTCAAACAGGGTTAAATCAGCCCCAGCATTTT. Its translation: CASSTQTGLNQPQHF.

The chain is built from TRBV19 and TRBJ1-5; no reliable D call. In germline, CDR1 is LNHDA, CDR2 SQIVND (reference sequence). This CDR3 is built from 12 residues. Trimming removed 3 bases at V and 2 bases at J, with 2 bases between. Here the CDR3 DNA reads TGTGCCAGTAGTATCGGCAATCAGCCCCAGCATTTT. It translates to CASSIGNQPQHF.

This clone was detected a few times. This sample also contains other DNA sequences that code for the same CDR3. The chain has TRBV2 and TRBJ2-7; the D gene is possibly TRBD2 (6 bases). Germline CDR1 and CDR2: SNHLY and FYNNEI. The CDR3 totals 14 residues. Between the trimmed V and J ends, which lost 4 bases and 3 bases, there was a span of 13 bases. Here the CDR3 DNA reads TGTGCCAGCAGTGCCACAGGAGCGGGCTACGAGCAGTACTTC. This encodes CASSATGAGYEQYF.

V and J are TRBV15 and TRBJ2-1; the match to TRBD1 covers 10 bases. CDR1 is LNHNV and CDR2 is YYDKDF in the germline V gene (reference sequence). The CDR3 runs to 15 residues. J lost 9 bases, V lost 2 bases, and 7 bases had no gene match. CDR3: CATSRSGQGMSEQFF. CDR3 coding DNA: TGTGCCACCAGCAGATCGGGACAGGGGATGAGTGAGCAGTTCTTC.

V and J are TRBV18 and TRBJ1-2; TRBD1 matches 10 bases. Unmatched junction bases numbered 9, after V lost 6 bases and J lost 8 bases. Germline lookup yields CDR1 KGHSH and CDR2 LQKENI. The CDR3 has 14 amino acids. The CDR3 loop reads CASSFRQGAGGYTF. CDR3 sequence (DNA): TGTGCCAGCTCCTTTAGACAGGGGGCAGGAGGCTACACCTTC.

V is TRBV6-2 or TRBV6-3 and J is TRBJ2-5; 7 nucleotides align to TRBD1. Trimming cost V 6 bases and J 2 bases; bases outside gene matches: 3. From germline, CDR1 is MNHEY and CDR2 SVGEGT. The CDR3 extends over 13 amino acids. CDR3 sequence: CASSRGQQETQYF. CDR3 coding DNA: TGTGCCAGCAGCCGGGGACAGCAAGAGACCCAGTACTTC.

V gene TRBV19 combines with J gene TRBJ1-1; TRBD1 matches at 9 bases. The CDR3 is made up of 15 amino acids. Germline V gene data show CDR1 as LNHDA and CDR2 as SQIVND (reference sequence). J was trimmed by 5 bases and V by 4 bases; bases with no gene match: 8. This chain's CDR3 is CASSKDRGQGTEAFF. As DNA, the CDR3 is TGTGCCAGTAGTAAGGACAGGGGCCAGGGGACTGAAGCTTTCTTT.

This sequence joins TRBV9 and TRBJ1-4, with 7 bases that match TRBD1. Germline CDR1 SGDLS, CDR2 YYNGEE. The CDR3 sequence is 14 residues long. The V segment lost 0 bases and the J segment 6 bases; nucleotides outside the gene matches: 2. The CDR3 coding sequence is TGTGCCAGCAGCGTAGGTCAGGGGGATGAAAAACTGTTTTTT. Its translation: CASSVGQGDEKLFF.